This TCR beta chain was sequenced during a study of T cell responses to AZD1222 COVID-19 vaccine. The V and J ends lost 5 bases and 3 bases, in that order; junction bases with no gene match: 6. The CDR3 is made up of 15 amino acids. Germline loops: CDR1 SGHTA, CDR2 FQGTGA. Notes on the study in general: Nearly half of unique spike-specific TCRs reportedly avoided B.1.351 and B.1.1.7 mutated regions.

For this clone: Its matching antigen is unknown.

Sequencing was performed with immunoSEQ multiplex PCR; in TCRdb, only in-frame clones are kept and a portion is missing. The sample consists of around 140,000 clones, roughly 85% of them appearing once. V is TRBV7-3 and J is TRBJ1-2; 10 bases are a match to TRBD1. The sequences come from peripheral blood, collected 28 days after the second dose of the MenACWY control vaccine. The sequence came from an adult who received the MenACWY meningococcal vaccine as a control. Here the CDR3 DNA reads TGTGCCAGCAGCCCCGTCGGGACAGGGGACTATGGCTACACCTTC. Translated: CASSPVGTGDYGYTF.